These T cell receptor beta chains were read from a single sample in a study of glioma-infiltrating T cells. TCRdb reprocessed the multiplex PCR reads with MiXCR, giving one entry per CDR3 protein. The data show approximately 120,000 distinct CDR3 sequences, approximately 25% seen once. The sample taken for sequencing was glioma tissue, nonneoplastic brain tissue, or PBMCs (not recorded which). These TCRs come from a human donor with low-grade glioma or glioblastoma, undergoing nonglioma brain surgery, or in good health (not recorded which). The CDR3 runs from the conserved cysteine through the conserved F or W. Fields, in order: J gene, V gene, clone size, D gene, CDR3 protein, CDR3 DNA. The D gene is left open where the match is weak. A row's size may be missing; if present it is once, few, many or a size class.

>TRBJ2-1|TRBV5-1|many|TRBD2
CASSGLARSSYNEQFF
TGCGCCAGCAGCGGACTAGCGAGAAGCTCCTACAATGAGCAGTTCTTC
>TRBJ1-1|TRBV10-1|many|NA
CARLTRPRAFF
TGCGCCAGGCTAACCCGCCCTAGAGCTTTCTTT
>TRBJ2-7|TRBV7-9|NA|NA
CASSLVGGRGSYKQYF
TGTGCCAGCAGCTTAGTTGGGGGTAGGGGCTCCTACAAGCAGTACTTC
>TRBJ2-3|TRBV19|many|NA
CASRNDRGGDTQYF
TGTGCCAGTAGAAACGACAGGGGAGGGGATACGCAGTATTTT
>TRBJ2-1|TRBV30|NA|TRBD2
CAWDGAGALNEQFF
TGTGCCTGGGACGGGGCGGGAGCCCTCAATGAGCAGTTCTTC
>TRBJ2-7|TRBV13|few|NA
CASSLGGEQQYF
TGTGCCAGCAGCTTAGGGGGGGAGCAGCAGTACTTC
>TRBJ2-3|TRBV7-2|many|TRBD1
CASSWGQRTDTQYF
TGTGCCAGCAGCTGGGGACAGCGCACAGATACGCAGTATTTT
>TRBJ2-7|TRBV7-9|many|NA
CASSPTGSYEQYF
TGCGCCAGCAGCCCCACCGGCTCCTACGAGCAGTACTTC
>TRBJ1-1|TRBV5-1|few|NA
CASSLYIGSDTEAFF
TGCGCCAGCAGCTTGTATATTGGTTCGGACACTGAAGCTTTCTTT
>TRBJ2-6|TRBV6-1|many|NA
CASRRSASGANVLTF
TGTGCCAGCAGGCGGTCGGCCTCTGGGGCCAACGTCCTGACTTTC
>TRBJ1-2|TRBV30|NA|NA
CAWSVDTSNYGYTF
TGTGCCTGGAGTGTTGATACCTCTAACTATGGCTACACCTTC
>TRBJ2-2|TRBV27|many|NA
CASSLFEGTGELFF
TGTGCCAGCAGTTTATTCGAAGGGACCGGGGAGCTGTTTTTT
>TRBJ2-7|TRBV4-3|many|TRBD2
CASSQGLAGLYEQYF
TGCGCCAGCAGCCAGGGACTAGCGGGTCTATACGAGCAGTACTTC
>TRBJ1-1|TRBV18|many|NA
CASSPPDIWNTEAFF
TGTGCCAGCTCACCTCCGGACATATGGAACACTGAAGCTTTCTTT
>TRBJ1-1|TRBV30|few|NA
CAWSGEGTEAFF
TGTGCCTGGAGTGGTGAGGGGACTGAAGCTTTCTTT
>TRBJ1-5|TRBV29-1|NA|NA
CSASVGDQPQHF
TGCAGCGCTTCAGTAGGGGACCAGCCCCAGCATTTT
>TRBJ2-5|TRBV19|many|NA
CASRPTGWEQETQYF
TGTGCCAGTAGGCCAACAGGGTGGGAGCAAGAGACCCAGTACTTC
>TRBJ1-1|TRBV6-4|many|NA
CASTQGANTEAFF
TGTGCCAGCACGCAGGGAGCTAACACTGAAGCTTTCTTT
>TRBJ2-1|TRBV24-1|many|NA
CATSDWGVNEQFF
TGTGCCACCAGTGATTGGGGAGTAAATGAGCAGTTCTTC
>TRBJ2-2|TRBV5-8|few|NA
CASSWTAVELFF
TGTGCCAGCAGCTGGACCGCGGTGGAGCTGTTTTTT
>TRBJ2-1|TRBV7-9|NA|TRBD2
CASSQMPLGLALEKFF
TGTGCCAGCAGCCAAATGCCTCTAGGACTAGCGTTGGAGAAGTTCTTC
>TRBJ2-5|TRBV29-1|once|TRBD1
CSVTSGTGSETEYF
TGCAGCGTTACCTCCGGGACAGGGTCAGAGACCGAGTACTTC
>TRBJ2-1|TRBV10-3|many|NA
CAISEREERNEQFF
TGTGCCATCAGTGAGAGGGAGGAGAGGAATGAGCAGTTCTTC
>TRBJ1-5|TRBV27|many|NA
CASNAGGSNQPQHF
TGTGCCAGCAACGCGGGGGGAAGCAATCAGCCCCAGCATTTT
>TRBJ2-1|TRBV6-5|NA|TRBD2
CASSYSSAGRAYNEQFF
TGTGCCAGCAGTTACTCGTCAGCGGGGAGGGCCTACAATGAGCAGTTCTTC
>TRBJ1-1|TRBV6-6|NA|NA
CASSYSTSEALF
TGTGCCAGCAGTTACTCGACTTCCGAAGCTCTCTTT